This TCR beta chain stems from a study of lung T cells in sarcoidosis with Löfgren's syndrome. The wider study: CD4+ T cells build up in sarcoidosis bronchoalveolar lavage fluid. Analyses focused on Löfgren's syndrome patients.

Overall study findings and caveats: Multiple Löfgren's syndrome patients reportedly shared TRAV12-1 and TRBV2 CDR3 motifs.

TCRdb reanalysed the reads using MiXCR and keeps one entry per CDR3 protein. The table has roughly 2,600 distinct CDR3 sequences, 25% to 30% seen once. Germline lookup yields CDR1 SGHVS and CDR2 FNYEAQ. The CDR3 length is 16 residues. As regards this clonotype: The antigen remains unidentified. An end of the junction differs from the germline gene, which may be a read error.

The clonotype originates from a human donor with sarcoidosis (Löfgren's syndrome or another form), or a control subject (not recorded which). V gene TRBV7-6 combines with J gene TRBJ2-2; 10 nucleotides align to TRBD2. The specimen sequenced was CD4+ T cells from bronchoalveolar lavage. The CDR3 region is CAGSLVAAGGPGELFF. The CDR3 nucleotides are TGTGCCGGCAGCTTAGTTGCAGCGGGGGGGCCCGGGGAACTGTTTTTT.